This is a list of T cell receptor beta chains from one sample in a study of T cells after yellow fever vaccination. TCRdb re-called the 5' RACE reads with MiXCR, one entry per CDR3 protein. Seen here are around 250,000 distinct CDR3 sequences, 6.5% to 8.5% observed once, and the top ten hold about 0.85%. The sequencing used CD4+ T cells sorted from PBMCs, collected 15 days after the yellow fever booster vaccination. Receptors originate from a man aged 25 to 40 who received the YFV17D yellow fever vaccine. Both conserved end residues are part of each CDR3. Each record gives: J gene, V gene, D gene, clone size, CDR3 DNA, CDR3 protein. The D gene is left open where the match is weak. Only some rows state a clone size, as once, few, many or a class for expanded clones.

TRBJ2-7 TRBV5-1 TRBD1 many TGCGCCAGCAGACTATCCGGGACAGCCTCCTACGAGCAGTACTTC CASRLSGTASYEQYF
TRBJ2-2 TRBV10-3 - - TGTGCCATCAGTGAAGAGCTCGGGAACGGGGAGCTGTTTTTT CAISEELGNGELFF
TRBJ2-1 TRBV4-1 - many TGCGCCAGCAGCCCCCCTAGTTACTCCTACAATGAGCAGTTCTTC CASSPPSYSYNEQFF
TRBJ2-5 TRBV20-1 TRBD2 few TGCAGTGGCTCGACTAGCGGGAAAGAGACCCAGTACTTC CSGSTSGKETQYF
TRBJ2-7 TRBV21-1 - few TGTGCCAGCACCACAAACAGGGCCCTATACGAGCAGTACTTC CASTTNRALYEQYF
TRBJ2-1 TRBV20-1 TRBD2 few TGCAGTGCTAGAAAACCGGGACTAGCGGGAGTTGGTGAGCAGTTCTTC CSARKPGLAGVGEQFF
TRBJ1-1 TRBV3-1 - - TGTGCCAGCAGCCAAGGAGCTGGAAAAACCATGAACACTGAAGCTTTCTTT CASSQGAGKTMNTEAFF
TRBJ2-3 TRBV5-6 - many TGTGCCAGCAGCTCCAATCTGGTGGGAATGGTATCCGATACGCAGTATTTT CASSSNLVGMVSDTQYF
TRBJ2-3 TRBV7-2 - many TGTGCCAGCAGCCTGGGCTGGATAACAGATACGCAGTATTTT CASSLGWITDTQYF
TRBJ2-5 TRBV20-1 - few TGCAGTGCTTCACGAGACCCGCGAGAGACCCAGTACTTC CSASRDPRETQYF
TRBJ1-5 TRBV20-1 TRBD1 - TGCAGTGCTAGGGGAAAGGCAGGGGGCGCTTTGAATCAGCCCCAGCATTTT CSARGKAGGALNQPQHF
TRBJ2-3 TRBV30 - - TGTGCCTGGAGTGCTGGGTTAACGAGCAACACAGATACGCAGTATTTT CAWSAGLTSNTDTQYF
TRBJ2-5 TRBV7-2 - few TGTGCCAGCAGCTTGGCTAGCGCAAAAGAGACCCAGTACTTC CASSLASAKETQYF
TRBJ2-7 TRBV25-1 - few TGTGCCAGCAGTGAGCAAGGGGGAATTTCCTACGAGCAGTACTTC CASSEQGGISYEQYF
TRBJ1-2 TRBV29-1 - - TGCAGCGTTGGAGAAGTCGACTATGGCTACACCTTC CSVGEVDYGYTF
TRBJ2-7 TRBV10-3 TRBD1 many TGTGCCATCAGTGAGTCCGCCGGGACAGGGAACTACTACGAGCAGTACTTC CAISESAGTGNYYEQYF
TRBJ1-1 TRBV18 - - TGTGCCAGCTCCATTGCAGCCGGGCAGATAATGAACACTGAAGCTTTCTTT CASSIAAGQIMNTEAFF
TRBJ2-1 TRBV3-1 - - TGTGCCAGCAGCCGGGGTAGTGAGCAGTTCTTC CASSRGSEQFF
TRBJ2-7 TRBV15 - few TGTGCCACCAGCAGAGAGGGGCCCGTAGGGTACGAGCAGTACTTC CATSREGPVGYEQYF
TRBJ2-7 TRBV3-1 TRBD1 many TGTGCCAGCAGCGCCGGGACAGGTGGTCACGAGCAGTACTTC CASSAGTGGHEQYF
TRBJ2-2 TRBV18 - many TGTGCCAGCTCACCAAAAGAGCGGAACACCGGGGAGCTGTTTTTT CASSPKERNTGELFF